In this sample, the clone carrying this T cell receptor beta chain turned up many times. V shed 1 base and J shed 8 bases, with 8 bases lying between them. The CDR3 totals 12 residues. CDR1 is SNHLY, CDR2 FYNNEI, per germline. This sample was included in a study of blood T cell repertoires in COVID-19. Study details: Whether acute or convalescent, the COVID-19 samples came from the United States, Italy and Spain.

As originally analysed: Estimation of nucleated cell counts relied on the amplification of reference gene primers. Here immunoSEQ multiplex PCR was the method, and the copy in TCRdb shows in-frame clones only, minus some. The V and J calls and clone size are taken from that table; D and trimming were inferred from the DNA. The profile shows about 180,000 clones, roughly 89% of them singletons. This sequence originates from a woman aged 70-85 years with COVID-19, enrolled during active disease. The sample comprised peripheral blood. This chain joins TRBV2 and TRBJ1-2; no clear D gene. This CDR3 reads CASSEERNGYTF. CDR3 nucleotides: TGTGCCAGCAGTGAAGAGCGCAACGGCTACACCTTC.